The 8 T cell receptor beta chains in this list originate from one sample, sequenced in a study of blood T cell repertoires in COVID-19. Method: immunoSEQ multiplex PCR; TCRdb's copy keeps in-frame clones and lacks some. The sample lists 350,000 or so clones, around four fifths occurring once. The specimen was peripheral blood. Receptors originate from a man aged 25 to 40 with active or convalescent COVID-19.

V gene TRBV6-5 combines with J gene TRBJ1-2; 7 positions agree with TRBD1. J was trimmed by 4 bases and V by 2 bases; bases with no gene match: 4. Per the germline V gene, CDR1 is MNHEY and CDR2 is SVGAGI. The CDR3 has 14 amino acids. CDR3 loop: CASSYRGPGYGYTF. In DNA, the CDR3 is TGTGCCAGCAGTTACAGGGGGCCGGGCTATGGCTACACCTTC.

V and J are TRBV10-1 and TRBJ1-6; D ambiguous. V lost 4 bases and J 10 bases, leaving 17 bases between the germline ends. CDR1 WNHNN and CDR2 SYGVQD come from the germline V gene (reference sequence). The CDR3 covers 15 residues. In DNA, the CDR3 is TGCGCCAGCAGTGTGGGCCCTCGGATTAGGTCACCCCTCCACTTT. This codes for CASSVGPRIRSPLHF.

CDR3: CASSLGAPGNTIYF. CDR3 coding DNA: TGTGCCAGCAGCTTAGGAGCTCCTGGAAACACCATATATTTT. V and J are TRBV7-2 and TRBJ1-3, with D uncertain. Trimming removed 1 base from V and 2 bases from J, with 6 bases in between. From germline, CDR1 is SGHTA and CDR2 FQGNSA. CDR3 size: 14 residues. Drawing the rest from reference TRBV7-2 and TRBJ1-3, the complete variable domain is GAGVSQSPSNKVTEKGKDVELRCDPISGHTALYWYRQSLGQGLEFLIYFQGNSAPDKSGLPSDRFSAERTGGSVSTLTIQRTQQEDSAVYLCASSLGAPGNTIYFGEGSWLTVV.

The rearrangement uses TRBV9 and TRBJ2-2; 7 positions match TRBD2. V shed 6 bases and J 2 bases; nucleotides not matched to a gene: 7. The CDR3 is made up of 15 amino acids. Germline values: CDR1 SGDLS, CDR2 YYNGEE. The CDR3 sequence is CASNVLADNTGELFF. The CDR3 bases are TGTGCCAGCAACGTCCTAGCGGATAACACCGGGGAGCTGTTTTTT. Full variable domain (missing parts from reference TRBV9 and TRBJ2-2): DSGVTQTPKHLITATGQRVTLRCSPRSGDLSVYWYQQSLDQGLQFLIQYYNGEERAKGNILERFSAQQFPDLHSELNLSSLELGDSALYFCASNVLADNTGELFFGEGSRLTVL.

The chain is built from TRBV4-3 and TRBJ2-1; D gene uncertain. V was clipped by 0 bases and J by 2 bases, with 8 bases between them. The CDR3 sequence is 15 residues long. The germline gives CDR1 LGHNA, CDR2 YSLEER. The CDR3 reads CASSQDVGTYNEQFF. The CDR3 DNA is TGCGCCAGCAGCCAAGACGTGGGCACCTACAATGAGCAGTTCTTC.

J is TRBJ2-3 and V is TRBV4-3; 7 bases are a match to TRBD2. V lost 1 base to trimming and J lost 0 bases; unmatched junction nucleotides: 4. The germline gives CDR1 LGHNA, CDR2 YSLEER. The CDR3 covers 16 residues. The CDR3 sequence is CASSQGAGVSTDTQYF. The CDR3 coding sequence is TGCGCCAGCAGCCAAGGGGCGGGAGTGAGCACAGATACGCAGTATTTT.

The chain is built from TRBV11-3 and TRBJ2-1; D may be TRBD1 (5 bases). This CDR3 has 13 amino acids. In germline, CDR1 is SGHNT, CDR2 YENEEA. V dropped 0 bases and J dropped 5 bases, with 5 bases sitting between them. CDR3 region: CASSLDRDNEQFF. The CDR3 DNA sequence: TGTGCCAGCAGCTTAGACAGGGACAATGAGCAGTTCTTC.

The V gene is TRBV2, the J gene TRBJ2-1; 9 bases map to TRBD2. The length of the CDR3 is 14 residues. V lost 5 bases and J lost 3; bases outside the gene matches: 2. Germline V gene data show CDR1 as SNHLY and CDR2 as FYNNEI. The CDR3 sequence: CASSMTSGYNEQFF. The CDR3 DNA follows: TGTGCCAGCAGTATGACTAGCGGCTACAATGAGCAGTTCTTC.